One and the same sample provided the 9 T cell receptor beta chains below, sequenced in a study of blood T cell repertoires in COVID-19. Only in-frame clones appear in the TCRdb table, and some are missing; sequencing was by immunoSEQ multiplex PCR. The table records 110,000 or so clones, around 86% of them present only once. The sequenced sample consisted of peripheral blood. The origin of the receptors is a man between 50 and 59 years old with acute or convalescent COVID-19.

The CDR3 nucleotides read TGTGCCAGCAGCTCCCGGCTAGCGGGACCCTACGAGCAGTACTTC. Residues: CASSSRLAGPYEQYF. The rearrangement uses TRBV7-9 and TRBJ2-7; TRBD2 matches at 9 bases. Germline V CDR1 and CDR2: SEHNR, FQNEAQ (reference sequence). J gave up 2 bases and V 4 bases, and 6 bases lay outside the gene matches. CDR3 length equals 15 residues.

CDR3 in DNA: TGTGCCAGCAGCCACAGGAACACTGAAGCTTTCTTT. This sequence encodes CASSHRNTEAFF. This chain connects TRBV11-1 to TRBJ1-1; D uncertain. There are 12 residues in the CDR3. V lost 5 bases and J 1 base, leaving 5 bases between the germline ends. Germline CDR1 SGHAT, CDR2 FQDESV (reference sequence). The full variable domain, in which reference TRBV11-1 and TRBJ1-1 provide the parts outside the CDR3, is EAEVAQSPRYKITEKSQAVAFWCDPISGHATLYWYRQILGQGPELLVQFQDESVVDDSQLPKDRFSAERLKGVDSTLKIQPAELGDSAMYLCASSHRNTEAFFGQGTRLTVV.

V and J are TRBV2 and TRBJ2-2, with 7 positions matching TRBD1. CDR1 is SNHLY, CDR2 FYNNEI, per germline. This CDR3 is 15 amino acids long. V shed 6 bases and J 4 bases; nucleotides not matched to a gene: 8. Written as DNA, the CDR3 is TGTGCCAGCAGATTCAGGGGGAGAGGCACCGGGGAGCTGTTTTTT. Its protein is CASRFRGRGTGELFF.

This clone has a single count. CDR3 sequence: CASSLLGAGGTEAFF. In DNA form, the CDR3 reads TGTGCCAGCAGTTTATTGGGTGCAGGGGGCACTGAAGCTTTCTTT. The chain has TRBV27 and TRBJ1-1, with 7 bases identical to TRBD1. Losses at the gene ends were 1 base for V and 4 bases for J; bases not matched to a gene: 6. CDR3 length: 15 residues. Germline V CDR1 and CDR2: MNHEY, SMNVEV (reference sequence).

This clone showed up just once. V and J are TRBV7-2 and TRBJ1-2, with D unresolved. This CDR3 is built from 15 residues. CDR1 and CDR2 (germline): SGHTA, FQGNSA. The ends were cut back, 1 base at V and 0 bases at J, with 9 bases in the middle. For the CDR3, the DNA is TGTGCCAGCAGCTTAGTCTGGGCATCTAACTATGGCTACACCTTC. Residues: CASSLVWASNYGYTF.

The chain's CDR3 is CAIQGLAGVDEQFF. The CDR3 region has the DNA TGTGCCATACAGGGACTAGCGGGAGTCGATGAGCAGTTCTTC. This sequence joins TRBV7-8 and TRBJ2-1; 14 bases fit TRBD2. The CDR3 spans 14 residues. Germline CDR1 and CDR2: SGHVS and FQNEAQ. V lost 10 bases to trimming and J lost 8 bases; unmatched junction nucleotides: 7.

The chain uses TRBV30 and TRBJ1-2, with D unresolved. The CDR3 is made up of 13 amino acids. Germline V gives CDR1 GTSNPN, CDR2 SVGIG (reference sequence). V was cut by 4 bases and J by 4 bases, with 13 bases left in between. The CDR3 DNA reads TGTGCCTGGACCCGAGTGATCACCTATGGCTACACCTTC. Amino acids: CAWTRVITYGYTF.

The rearrangement links TRBV5-1 to TRBJ2-7; TRBD1 matches at 8 bases. Germline trimming cut 0 bases from V and 3 bases from J; bases unmatched to any gene: 29. There are 23 residues in the CDR3. The germline V gene encodes CDR1 SGHRS and CDR2 YFSETQ. The CDR3 DNA is TGCGCCAGCAGCTTGGCCAGAGCAGGGGGCCGTTATGGGAAGCCTACCTCGAACTACGAGCAGTACTTC. Protein sequence: CASSLARAGGRYGKPTSNYEQYF.

In its sample, this clone was seen once. This chain uses TRBV5-1 with TRBJ2-1; 9 nucleotides agree with TRBD2. The CDR3 has 16 residues. Germline V gene sequence: CDR1 SGHRS, CDR2 YFSETQ. V shed 3 bases, J shed 0 bases, and the junction held 4 bases outside the gene matches. The CDR3 coding sequence is TGCGCCAGCAGCTATTCGACTAGCGGCTCCTACAATGAGCAGTTCTTC. Translation gives CASSYSTSGSYNEQFF.